This T cell receptor beta chain originates from a study of T cell repertoires in cytomegalovirus infection. TCRdb passed the reads through MiXCR, listing each CDR3 protein once. This sample carries some 200,000 distinct CDR3 sequences, about 21% of them seen once, and the ten largest clones take 2.5% to 3%. CDR1 is GTSNPN and CDR2 is SVGIG in the germline V gene (reference sequence). The CDR3 consists of 14 residues. Trimming cost V 1 base and J 3 bases; bases outside gene matches: 2. This clonotype originated in a human donor in good health (CMV status not recorded). Some clones in this sample may be carry-over from other donors' samples. Sequenced input: PBMCs. This chain connects TRBV30 to TRBJ2-1; 8 bases agree with TRBD1. DNA of the CDR3: TGTGCCTGGAGTGAGGGGACAGGCTACAATGAGCAGTTCTTC. It translates to CAWSEGTGYNEQFF.